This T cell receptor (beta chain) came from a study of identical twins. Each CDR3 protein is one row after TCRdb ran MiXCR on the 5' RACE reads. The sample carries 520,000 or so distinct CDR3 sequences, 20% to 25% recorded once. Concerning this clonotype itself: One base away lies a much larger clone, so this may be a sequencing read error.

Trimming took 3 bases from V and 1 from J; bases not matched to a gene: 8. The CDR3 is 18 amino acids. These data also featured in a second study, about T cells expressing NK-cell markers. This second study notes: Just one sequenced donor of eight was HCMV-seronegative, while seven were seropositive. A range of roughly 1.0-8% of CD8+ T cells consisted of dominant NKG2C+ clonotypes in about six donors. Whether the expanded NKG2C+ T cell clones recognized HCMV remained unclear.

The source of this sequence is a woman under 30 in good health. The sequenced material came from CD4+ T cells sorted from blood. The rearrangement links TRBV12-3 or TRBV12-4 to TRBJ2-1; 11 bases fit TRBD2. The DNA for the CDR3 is TGTGCCAGCAGTTTGGGTCTAGCGGGGGGTACGTCCTACAATGAGCAGTTCTTC. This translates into CASSLGLAGGTSYNEQFF.